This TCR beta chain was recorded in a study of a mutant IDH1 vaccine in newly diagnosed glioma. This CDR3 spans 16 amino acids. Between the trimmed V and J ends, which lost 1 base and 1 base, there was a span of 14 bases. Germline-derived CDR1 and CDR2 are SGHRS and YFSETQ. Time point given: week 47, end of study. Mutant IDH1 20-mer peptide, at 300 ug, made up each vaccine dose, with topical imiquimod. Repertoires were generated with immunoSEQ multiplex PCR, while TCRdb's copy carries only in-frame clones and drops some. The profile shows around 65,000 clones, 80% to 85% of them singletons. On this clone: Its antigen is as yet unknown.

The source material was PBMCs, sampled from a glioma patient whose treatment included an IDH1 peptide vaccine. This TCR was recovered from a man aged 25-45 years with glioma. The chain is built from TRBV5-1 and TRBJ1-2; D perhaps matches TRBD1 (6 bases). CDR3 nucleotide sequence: TGCGCCAGCAGCTTGTTACCGACAGGAGTTAACTATGGCTACACCTTC. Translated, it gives CASSLLPTGVNYGYTF.